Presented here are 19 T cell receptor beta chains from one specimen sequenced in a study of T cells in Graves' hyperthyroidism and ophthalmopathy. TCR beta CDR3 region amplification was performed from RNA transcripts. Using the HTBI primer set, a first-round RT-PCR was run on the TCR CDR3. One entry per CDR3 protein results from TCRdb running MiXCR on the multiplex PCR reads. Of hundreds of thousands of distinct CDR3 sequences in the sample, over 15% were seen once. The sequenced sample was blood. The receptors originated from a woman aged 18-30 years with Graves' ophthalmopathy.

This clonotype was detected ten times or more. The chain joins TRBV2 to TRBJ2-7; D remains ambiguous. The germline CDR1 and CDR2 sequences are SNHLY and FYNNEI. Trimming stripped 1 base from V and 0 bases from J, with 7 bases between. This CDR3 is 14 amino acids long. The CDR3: CASSEGAGSYEQYF. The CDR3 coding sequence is TGTGCCAGCAGTGAAGGGGCCGGCTCCTACGAGCAGTACTTC. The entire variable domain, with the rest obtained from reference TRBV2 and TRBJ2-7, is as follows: EPEVTQTPSHQVTQMGQEVILRCVPISNHLYFYWYRQILGQKVEFLVSFYNNEISEKSEIFDDQFSVERPDGSNFTLKIRSTKLEDSAMYFCASSEGAGSYEQYFGPGTRLTVT.

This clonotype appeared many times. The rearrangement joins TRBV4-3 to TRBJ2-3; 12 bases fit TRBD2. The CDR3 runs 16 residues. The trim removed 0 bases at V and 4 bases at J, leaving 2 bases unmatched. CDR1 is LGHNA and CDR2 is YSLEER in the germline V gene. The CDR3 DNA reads TGCGCCAGCAGCCAAGACCTAGCGGGAGGGCCAGATACGCAGTATTTT. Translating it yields CASSQDLAGGPDTQYF.

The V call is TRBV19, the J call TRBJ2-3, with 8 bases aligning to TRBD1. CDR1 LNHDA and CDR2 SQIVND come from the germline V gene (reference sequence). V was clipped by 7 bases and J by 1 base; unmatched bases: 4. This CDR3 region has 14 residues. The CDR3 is CASKEDRGTDTQYF. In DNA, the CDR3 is TGTGCCAGTAAGGAGGACAGGGGCACAGATACGCAGTATTTT.

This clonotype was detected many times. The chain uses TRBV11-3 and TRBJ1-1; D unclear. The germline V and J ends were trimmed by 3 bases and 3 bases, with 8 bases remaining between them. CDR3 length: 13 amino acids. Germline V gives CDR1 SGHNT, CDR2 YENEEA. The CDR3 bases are TGTGCCAGCAGCTTTGACGGCTACACTGAAGCTTTCTTT. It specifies CASSFDGYTEAFF.

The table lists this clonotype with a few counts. The CDR3 DNA sequence: TGTGCCAGCAGTTACACCCCGCGGGCACCTCGAGATAATTCACCCCTCCACTTT. It is translated as CASSYTPRAPRDNSPLHF. The chain carries TRBV6-2 or TRBV6-3 and TRBJ1-6, with D uncertain. CDR1 is MNHEY and CDR2 is SVGEGT in the germline V gene. Trimming pared 2 bases from V and 5 bases from J, leaving 19 bases between. This CDR3 comprises 18 residues.

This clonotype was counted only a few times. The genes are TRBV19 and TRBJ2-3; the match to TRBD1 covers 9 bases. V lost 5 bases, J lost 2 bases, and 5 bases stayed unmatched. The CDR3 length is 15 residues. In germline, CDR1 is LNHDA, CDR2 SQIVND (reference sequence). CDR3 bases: TGTGCCAGTAGTTCTCGGGACAGGGTCACAGATACGCAGTATTTT. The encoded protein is CASSSRDRVTDTQYF.

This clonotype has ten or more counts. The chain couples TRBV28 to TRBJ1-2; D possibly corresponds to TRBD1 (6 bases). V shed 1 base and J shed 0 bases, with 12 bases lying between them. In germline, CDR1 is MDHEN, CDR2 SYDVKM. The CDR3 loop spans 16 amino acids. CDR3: CASSLSGGTTNYGYTF. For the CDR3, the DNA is TGTGCCAGCAGTTTATCGGGAGGGACAACTAACTATGGCTACACCTTC.

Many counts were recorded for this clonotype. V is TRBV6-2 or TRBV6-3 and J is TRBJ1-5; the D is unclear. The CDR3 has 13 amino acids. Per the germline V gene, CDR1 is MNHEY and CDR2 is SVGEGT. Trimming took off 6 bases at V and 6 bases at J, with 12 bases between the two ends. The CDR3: CASSRSFSQPQHF. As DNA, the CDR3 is TGTGCCAGCAGCCGCAGTTTTAGTCAGCCCCAGCATTTT.

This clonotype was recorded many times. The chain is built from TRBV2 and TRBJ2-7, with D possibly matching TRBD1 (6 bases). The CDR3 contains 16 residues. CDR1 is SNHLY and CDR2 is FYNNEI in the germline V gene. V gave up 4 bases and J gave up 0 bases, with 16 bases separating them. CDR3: CASSVGGQIYSYEQYF. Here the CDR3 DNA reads TGTGCCAGCAGTGTTGGGGGACAAATTTACTCCTACGAGCAGTACTTC.

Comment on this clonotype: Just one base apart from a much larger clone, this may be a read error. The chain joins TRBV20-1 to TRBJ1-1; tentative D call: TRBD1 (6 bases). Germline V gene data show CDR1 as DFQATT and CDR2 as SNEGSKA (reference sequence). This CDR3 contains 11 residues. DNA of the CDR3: TGCGGTGCTAAACAGGGAGAAAGGGCTTTCTTT. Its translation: CGAKQGERAFF.

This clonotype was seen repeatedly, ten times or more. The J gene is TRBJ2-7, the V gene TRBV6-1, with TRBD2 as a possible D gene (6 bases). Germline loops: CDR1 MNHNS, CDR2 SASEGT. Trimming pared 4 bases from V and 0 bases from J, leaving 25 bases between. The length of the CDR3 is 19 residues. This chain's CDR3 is CASSARDGGLRRASYEQYF. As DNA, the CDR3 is TGTGCCAGCAGTGCGCGGGACGGAGGGCTCCGTCGCGCCTCCTACGAGCAGTACTTC.

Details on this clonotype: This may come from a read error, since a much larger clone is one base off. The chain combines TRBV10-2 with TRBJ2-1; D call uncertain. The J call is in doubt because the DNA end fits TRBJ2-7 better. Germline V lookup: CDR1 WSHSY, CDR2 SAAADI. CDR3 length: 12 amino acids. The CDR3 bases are TGCGCCAGCAGTGACAGGTTCAATGAGCAGTACTTC. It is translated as CASSDRFNEQYF.

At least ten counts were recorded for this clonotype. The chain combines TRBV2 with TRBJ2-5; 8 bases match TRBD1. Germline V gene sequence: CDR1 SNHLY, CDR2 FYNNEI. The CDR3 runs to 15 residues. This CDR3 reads CVTSSRRGRQETQYF. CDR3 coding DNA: TGTGTCACCAGCTCACGCAGGGGGCGGCAGGAGACCCAGTACTTC.

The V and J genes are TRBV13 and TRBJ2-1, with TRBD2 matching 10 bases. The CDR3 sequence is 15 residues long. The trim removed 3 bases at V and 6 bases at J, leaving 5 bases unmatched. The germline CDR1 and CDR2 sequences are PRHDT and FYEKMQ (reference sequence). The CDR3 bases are TGTGCCAGCAGCTTTTGGAGCGGGAGGGCCAATGAGCAGTTCTTC. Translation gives CASSFWSGRANEQFF.

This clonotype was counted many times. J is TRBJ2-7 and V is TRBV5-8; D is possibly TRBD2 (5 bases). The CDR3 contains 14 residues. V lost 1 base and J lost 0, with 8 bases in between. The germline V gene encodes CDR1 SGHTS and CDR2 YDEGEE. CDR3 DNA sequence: TGTGCCAGCAGCTTGCGCGGGTACTCCTACGAGCAGTACTTC. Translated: CASSLRGYSYEQYF.

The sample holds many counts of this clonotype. CDR3 amino acids: CASSERPAAGNTIYF. DNA for the CDR3: TGTGCCAGCAGTGAAAGGCCCGCCGCTGGAAACACCATATATTTT. This chain joins TRBV2 and TRBJ1-3; D remains ambiguous. Trimming took off 2 bases at V and 2 bases at J, with 10 bases between the two ends. CDR1 is SNHLY and CDR2 is FYNNEI in the germline V gene. The CDR3 contains 15 residues.

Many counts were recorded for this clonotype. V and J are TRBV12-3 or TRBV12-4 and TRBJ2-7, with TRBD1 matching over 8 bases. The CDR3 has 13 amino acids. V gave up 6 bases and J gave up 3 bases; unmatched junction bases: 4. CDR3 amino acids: CASRGTGLYEQYF. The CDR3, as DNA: TGTGCCAGCAGAGGGACAGGCCTCTACGAGCAGTACTTC.

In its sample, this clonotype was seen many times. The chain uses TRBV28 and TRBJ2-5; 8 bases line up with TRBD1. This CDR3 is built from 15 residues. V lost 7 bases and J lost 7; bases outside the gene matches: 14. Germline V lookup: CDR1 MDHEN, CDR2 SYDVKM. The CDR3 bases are TGTGCCAGCACTTCAACCGGGGTGGACAGGGCGACCCAGTACTTC. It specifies CASTSTGVDRATQYF.

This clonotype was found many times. CDR3 sequence: CASKQGAGSNQPQHF. CDR3 DNA: TGTGCCAGCAAACAGGGGGCGGGTAGCAATCAGCCCCAGCATTTT. The V and J genes are TRBV19 and TRBJ1-5; 9 bases agree with TRBD1. The germline V gene has CDR1 LNHDA and CDR2 SQIVND (reference sequence). The ends lost 9 bases at V and 0 bases at J; junction bases unmatched: 6. The CDR3 runs to 15 residues.